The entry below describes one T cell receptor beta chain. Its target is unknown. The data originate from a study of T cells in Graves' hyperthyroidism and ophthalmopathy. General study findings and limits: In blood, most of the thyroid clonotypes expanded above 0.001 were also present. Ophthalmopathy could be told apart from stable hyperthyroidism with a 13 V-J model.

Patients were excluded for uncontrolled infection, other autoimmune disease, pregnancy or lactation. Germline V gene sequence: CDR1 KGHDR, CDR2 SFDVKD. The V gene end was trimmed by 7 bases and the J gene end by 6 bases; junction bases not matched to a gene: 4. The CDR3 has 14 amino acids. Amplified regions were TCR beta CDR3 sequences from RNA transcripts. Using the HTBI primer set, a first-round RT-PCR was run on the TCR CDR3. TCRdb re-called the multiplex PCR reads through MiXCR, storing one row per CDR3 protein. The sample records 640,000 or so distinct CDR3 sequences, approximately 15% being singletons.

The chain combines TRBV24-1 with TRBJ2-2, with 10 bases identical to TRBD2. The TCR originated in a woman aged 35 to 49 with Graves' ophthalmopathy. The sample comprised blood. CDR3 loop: CATRSSGRPGELFF. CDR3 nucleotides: TGTGCCACCAGGTCTAGCGGGAGACCCGGGGAGCTGTTTTTT.